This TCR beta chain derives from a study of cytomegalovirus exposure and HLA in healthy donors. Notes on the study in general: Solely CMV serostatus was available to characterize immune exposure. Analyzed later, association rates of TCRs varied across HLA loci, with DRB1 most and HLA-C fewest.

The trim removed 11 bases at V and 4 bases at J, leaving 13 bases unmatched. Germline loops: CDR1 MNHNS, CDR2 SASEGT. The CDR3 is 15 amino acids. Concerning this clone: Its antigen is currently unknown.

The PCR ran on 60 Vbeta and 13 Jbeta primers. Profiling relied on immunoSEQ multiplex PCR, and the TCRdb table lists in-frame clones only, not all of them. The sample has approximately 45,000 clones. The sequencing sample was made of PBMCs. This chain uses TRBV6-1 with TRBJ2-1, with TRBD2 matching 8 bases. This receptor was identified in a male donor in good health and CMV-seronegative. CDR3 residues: CASEDRTSPYNEQFF. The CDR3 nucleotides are TGTGCCTCCGAGGATAGGACTAGCCCTTACAATGAGCAGTTCTTC.